This T cell receptor beta chain was captured by sequencing in a study of Graves' ophthalmopathy and Graves' hyperthyroidism. Study results and caveats: Most thyroid clonotypes with frequency above 0.001 were detected in blood too. Its predictions of ophthalmopathy progression gave the model roughly 71% sensitivity and 72.22% specificity.

The authors amplified TCR beta CDR3 regions, and they did so from RNA transcripts for repertoire sequencing. RT-PCR with HTBI primers came first, then second-round multiplex PCR. TCRdb independently ran MiXCR on the multiplex PCR reads; one entry per CDR3 protein. The sample has approximately 700,000 distinct CDR3 sequences; 40% are singletons. Details on this clonotype: What it recognizes is unknown.

The CDR3 has 14 amino acids. Germline CDR1 SGHDT, CDR2 YYEEEE. The germline V and J ends were trimmed by 4 bases and 4 bases, with 15 bases remaining between them. Ineligible for inclusion were patients with other autoimmune diseases, uncontrolled infections, pregnancy or lactation. The diagnosis was founded upon clinical symptoms, serum thyroxine, TRAb, thyroid ultrasound and orbital computed tomography. This chain links TRBV5-6 with TRBJ2-7; weak D call: TRBD1 (6 bases). This clonotype was sampled from an adult man with Graves' ophthalmopathy. Sequenced sample: peripheral blood. The CDR3 is CASSTRTASYEQYF. The DNA of the CDR3 is TGTGCCAGCAGCACCCGGACAGCCTCGTACGAGCAGTACTTC.